This is a list of T cell receptor beta chains from one sample in a study of blood T cell repertoires in COVID-19. Profiled with immunoSEQ multiplex PCR; TCRdb holds only in-frame clones, not every one. The sample shows about 140,000 clones, about 88% of them seen only once. Sequences were obtained from peripheral blood. All receptors derive from a human donor with COVID-19, enrolled during active disease. The donor label of this sample is uncertain. CDR3s include the opening cysteine and the closing phenylalanine or tryptophan. D genes are given only for firm matches. Clone size, where shown, is once, few, many, or a class for clones that have expanded.

J	V	size	length	D	CDR3	DNA
TRBJ1-4	TRBV5-4	.	14	.	CASSLGRTDEKLFF	TGTGCCAGCAGCTTAGGGAGGACGGATGAAAAACTGTTTTTT
TRBJ1-4	TRBV20-1	.	11	.	CSASFGEKLFF	TGCAGTGCTAGTTTTGGCGAAAAACTGTTTTTT
TRBJ1-5	TRBV4-2	.	16	TRBD1	CASSSWTGQGNQPQHF	TGTGCCAGCAGCTCCTGGACAGGGCAGGGAAATCAGCCCCAGCATTTT
TRBJ2-5	TRBV7-2	.	15	.	CASSLIRASGETQYF	TGTGCCAGCAGCTTAATCCGAGCCTCCGGGGAGACCCAGTACTTC
TRBJ1-3	TRBV19	.	15	TRBD1	CASSEGQGAGNTIYF	TGTGCCAGTAGTGAGGGACAGGGAGCTGGAAACACCATATATTTT
TRBJ1-2	TRBV29-1	once	10	.	CSVRQGGYTF	TGCAGCGTTCGTCAGGGGGGCTACACCTTC
TRBJ2-1	TRBV11-3	.	14	TRBD1	CASSPRTGSGEQFF	TGTGCCAGCAGCCCCCGGACAGGGTCTGGTGAGCAGTTCTTC
TRBJ2-1	TRBV5-4	.	13	.	CASNFHPSGEQFF	TGTGCCAGCAATTTCCACCCTTCGGGTGAGCAGTTCTTC
TRBJ1-1	TRBV29-1	.	11	.	CSVDRGAEAFF	TGCAGCGTTGATCGGGGTGCTGAAGCTTTCTTT
TRBJ1-5	TRBV3-1/TRBV3-2	.	14	.	CASSQDRGTQPQHF	TGTGCCAGCAGCCAAGATCGGGGGACTCAGCCCCAGCATTTT
TRBJ2-5	TRBV18	.	12	.	CASSLDRVAQYF	TGTGCCAGCTCCCTCGACCGGGTGGCCCAGTACTTC
TRBJ2-7	TRBV12-3/TRBV12-4	.	13	.	CASSFQGGYEQYF	TGTGCCAGCAGTTTTCAGGGGGGCTACGAGCAGTACTTC
TRBJ1-1	TRBV14	once	17	TRBD1	CASSQEGTGALGTEAFF	TGTGCCAGCAGCCAAGAAGGGACAGGGGCCCTAGGTACTGAAGCTTTCTTT
TRBJ1-4	TRBV5-6	.	14	.	CASSFLTVPEKLFF	TGTGCCAGCAGCTTTTTGACAGTCCCCGAAAAACTGTTTTTT
TRBJ1-2	TRBV29-1	.	14	TRBD1	CSVEDNRGRRGYTF	TGCAGCGTTGAAGATAACAGGGGGCGCAGGGGCTACACCTTC
TRBJ1-5	TRBV21-1	few	16	.	CASSKGEVSSNQPQHF	TGTGCCAGCAGCAAAGGAGAAGTGAGTAGCAATCAGCCCCAGCATTTT
TRBJ2-7	TRBV13	.	15	TRBD1	CASSTRTGSWYEQYF	TGTGCCAGCAGCACCCGGACAGGGTCGTGGTACGAGCAGTACTTC
TRBJ2-3	TRBV24-1	.	20	.	CATSETSFTEDGGYTDTQYF	TGTGCCACCAGTGAAACTAGCTTTACGGAGGATGGGGGATACACAGATACGCAGTATTTT
TRBJ2-7	TRBV28	.	14	.	CASSWTAGPYEQYF	TGTGCCAGCAGTTGGACCGCGGGGCCCTACGAGCAGTACTTC
TRBJ1-1	TRBV29-1	.	12	TRBD1	CSDGTGGAEAFF	TGCAGCGATGGGACAGGGGGAGCTGAAGCTTTCTTT
TRBJ1-1	TRBV10-1	few	14	.	CASRIRGLNTEAFF	TGCGCCAGCAGGATCAGGGGCTTGAACACTGAAGCTTTCTTT
TRBJ1-2	TRBV6-5	.	15	TRBD1	CASRPGQGARQGYTF	TGTGCCAGCCGTCCGGGACAGGGGGCGCGGCAAGGCTACACCTTC
TRBJ2-5	TRBV7-8	.	15	.	CASSLELLYRETQYF	TGTGCCAGCAGCTTAGAGCTTCTCTACCGTGAGACCCAGTACTTC
TRBJ2-1	TRBV5-1	.	15	.	CASSFGGDIYNEQFF	TGCGCCAGCAGCTTTGGGGGGGACATTTACAATGAGCAGTTCTTC
TRBJ2-7	TRBV11-2	.	13	.	CASSQVGGYEQYF	TGTGCCAGCAGCCAGGTCGGGGGCTACGAGCAGTACTTC
TRBJ1-5	TRBV19	.	15	TRBD1	CASSFSGTDHQPQHF	TGTGCCAGTAGCTTTTCCGGGACAGATCATCAGCCCCAGCATTTT
TRBJ1-1	TRBV20-1	.	10	.	CSARGAEAFF	TGCAGTGCCCGAGGTGCTGAAGCTTTCTTT
TRBJ1-5	TRBV28	.	17	.	CASSFSWGGAEVQPQHF	TGTGCCAGCAGTTTCTCATGGGGGGGCGCTGAGGTTCAGCCCCAGCATTTT
TRBJ1-1	TRBV21-1	.	15	.	CASSFRTDMNTEAFF	TGTGCCAGCAGCTTTCGGACGGACATGAACACTGAAGCTTTCTTT
TRBJ2-3	TRBV5-1	.	14	.	CASSSSASRDTQYF	TGCGCCAGCAGCTCCTCCGCTTCTAGGGATACGCAGTATTTT
TRBJ1-5	TRBV15	.	17	.	CATSRDREGAGNQPQHF	TGTGCCACCAGCAGAGATCGAGAAGGGGCTGGCAATCAGCCCCAGCATTTT
TRBJ2-1	TRBV7-9	.	17	TRBD2	CASSPWIAGTTYNEQFF	TGTGCCAGCAGCCCCTGGATAGCGGGGACCACCTACAATGAGCAGTTCTTC
TRBJ1-1	TRBV5-1	.	13	TRBD1	CASSPSPGQASFF	TGCGCCAGCAGCCCGAGCCCTGGACAGGCGAGCTTCTTT
TRBJ2-5	TRBV5-1	once	15	TRBD2	CASSLAGTRQETQYF	TGCGCCAGCAGCTTGGCCGGGACTAGGCAGGAGACCCAGTACTTC
TRBJ2-1	TRBV2	.	14	.	CASLAGSSYNEQFF	TGTGCCAGCTTGGCGGGCAGCTCCTACAATGAGCAGTTCTTC
TRBJ1-4	TRBV18	.	16	TRBD1	CASSRRDRESNEKLFF	TGTGCCAGCTCACGAAGGGACAGGGAGTCTAATGAAAAACTGTTTTTT
TRBJ1-1	TRBV12-3/TRBV12-4	.	12	TRBD1	CASGTVNTEAFF	TGTGCCAGCGGGACAGTCAACACTGAAGCTTTCTTT
TRBJ2-2	TRBV3-1/TRBV3-2	.	15	.	CASSQRGHGTGELFF	TGTGCCAGCAGCCAACGGGGACATGGCACCGGGGAGCTGTTTTTT
TRBJ2-7	TRBV2	.	14	TRBD1	CASSPGQGTYEQYF	TGTGCCAGCAGTCCGGGACAGGGGACCTACGAGCAGTACTTC
TRBJ2-3	TRBV11-2	.	14	TRBD1	CASSVTGGGDTQYF	TGTGCCAGCAGCGTGACAGGGGGTGGAGATACGCAGTATTTT
TRBJ2-5	TRBV4-1	.	14	.	CASSQGTGTETQYF	TGCGCCAGCAGCCAAGGTACAGGGACGGAGACCCAGTACTTC